This TCR beta chain stems from a study of cytomegalovirus exposure and HLA in healthy donors. The PCR contained 60 Vbeta and 13 Jbeta primers. Using immunoSEQ multiplex PCR, the repertoire was profiled, and TCRdb retains in-frame clones only, with some absent. The sample lists 95,000 to 150,000 clones, roughly 10% seen once, with roughly 4.6% in the top ten. The CDR3 contains 16 residues. The germline V gene has CDR1 SGHNT and CDR2 YENEEA. Trimming at V came to 5 bases and at J to 3 bases, leaving 12 bases not matched to a gene. This TCR came from a woman younger than 30 in good health and CMV-seropositive. The material sequenced was PBMCs. The chain carries TRBV11-3 and TRBJ2-7, with 8 bases lining up with TRBD2. CDR3 region: CASSPSALLADYEQYF. The CDR3 DNA is TGTGCCAGCAGCCCATCCGCCCTACTAGCGGACTACGAGCAGTACTTC.